The rows below give T cell receptor beta chains drawn from one sample of a study of breast tumors, draining lymph nodes, adjacent tissues. TCRdb itself ran the multiplex PCR reads through MiXCR, one entry per CDR3 protein. The profile shows roughly 130,000 distinct CDR3 sequences, around 20% of them singletons. Input material: axillary lymph node tissue. The source is a female donor with breast cancer. Some clones in this sample may be carry-over from other donors' samples. CDR3s include the opening cysteine and the closing phenylalanine or tryptophan. A D gene is named only where the DNA matches it firmly. Only some rows state a clone size, as once, few, many or a class for expanded clones.

size	D	V	J	DNA	CDR3
many	.	TRBV5-1	TRBJ1-2	TGCGCCAGCAGCCCCGAGTTAGAAGGGTACGGCGGCTACACCTTC	CASSPELEGYGGYTF
many	.	TRBV29-1	TRBJ2-1	TGCAGCGCCCAAGCTAGCCTTCCCGAGCAGTTCTTC	CSAQASLPEQFF
many	.	TRBV14	TRBJ2-7	TGTGCCAGCAGCCAATCCGGGGGAAATACCTACGAGCAGTACTTC	CASSQSGGNTYEQYF
many	.	TRBV14	TRBJ1-5	TGTGCCAGCAGCCTAGGGGTCGGACAGCCCCAGCATTTT	CASSLGVGQPQHF
many	TRBD2	TRBV7-3	TRBJ2-7	TGTGCCAGCAGCTTATTAGCGGGAGGCTCCTACGAGCAGTACTTC	CASSLLAGGSYEQYF
.	TRBD1	TRBV12-3/TRBV12-4	TRBJ2-5	TGTGCCAGCAGTCCGGGACAGGGGGACTCGCAAAGCTTC	CASSPGQGDSQSF
.	.	TRBV3-1	TRBJ2-3	TGTGCCAGCAGCCAAGACTTGGGGGGCCGAGATACGCAGTATTTT	CASSQDLGGRDTQYF
few	.	TRBV28	TRBJ1-5	TGTGCCAGCAGTTTACCTTCTGTTGGAAGCAATCAGCCCCAGCATTTT	CASSLPSVGSNQPQHF
many	.	TRBV28	TRBJ2-6	TGCGCCAGCAGCTCTGGGGCCAACGTCCTGACTTTC	CASSSGANVLTF
many	TRBD1	TRBV20-1	TRBJ1-2	TGCAGTGCTGCGCAGGGGGCGCGTACTTATAACTATGGCTACACCTTC	CSAAQGARTYNYGYTF
once	TRBD2	TRBV20-1	TRBJ2-5	TGCAGTGCTACCACACACCTTGGACTAGCGGGAGGAGAGACCCAGTACTTC	CSATTHLGLAGGETQYF
many	.	TRBV6-5	TRBJ1-2	TGTGCCAGCTACGGTTCTGGCTACACCTTC	CASYGSGYTF
many	.	TRBV28	TRBJ2-7	TGTGCCAGCTCCTCCGTATCCTACGAGCAGTACTTC	CASSSVSYEQYF
many	.	TRBV6-1	TRBJ2-3	TGTGCCAGCAGTGGAACCTGGAGGTCTAGCACAGATACGCAGTATTTT	CASSGTWRSSTDTQYF
many	.	TRBV6-6	TRBJ1-3	TGTGCCAGCAGACAGGACGGTGGCTCTGGAAACACCATATATTTT	CASRQDGGSGNTIYF
many	.	TRBV6-5	TRBJ2-3	TGTGCCAGCAGTTACTCCCACAAGACAGATACGCAGTATTTT	CASSYSHKTDTQYF
many	.	TRBV29-1	TRBJ2-1	TGCAGCGATGTAGATGAGCAGTTCTTC	CSDVDEQFF
.	.	TRBV24-1	TRBJ1-2	TGTGCCACCAGTGATCAACTTTCTGGCTACACCTTC	CATSDQLSGYTF
many	.	TRBV7-9	TRBJ1-6	TGTGCCAGCAGCTCCGCCGGGGCGACCGGGTCACCCCTCCACTTT	CASSSAGATGSPLHF
few	TRBD1	TRBV28	TRBJ1-2	TGTGCCAGCAGCAGCACAGGGGGCTGGGACTATGGCTACACCTTC	CASSSTGGWDYGYTF
many	.	TRBV11-3	TRBJ1-5	TGTGCCAGCAGCTTATTCGGCAGGGCCCTGATCGGTCAGCCCCAGCATTTT	CASSLFGRALIGQPQHF
many	TRBD1	TRBV2	TRBJ2-5	TGTGCCTCCCGGACAGGGGGAGAGACCCAGTACTTC	CASRTGGETQYF
many	.	TRBV19	TRBJ2-1	TGTGCCAGTAGGCCCCGGGGCAGGGATGGTGAGCAGTTCTTC	CASRPRGRDGEQFF
few	TRBD1	TRBV27	TRBJ2-7	TGTGCCGGCAGTTTACGGACAGGGCCCTACGAGCAGTACTTC	CAGSLRTGPYEQYF
few	TRBD1	TRBV5-4	TRBJ2-5	TGTGCCAGCAGCTCCGGGACAGGGGGCGTTGGAGAGACCCAGTACTTC	CASSSGTGGVGETQYF
.	.	TRBV28	TRBJ2-7	TGTGCCAGCAGTTTTACTTTTTACGAGCAGTACTTC	CASSFTFYEQYF
many	.	TRBV2	TRBJ2-3	TGTGCCAGCATGGGCAGGGGGGCCGGAGATACGCAGTATTTT	CASMGRGAGDTQYF
many	TRBD1	TRBV30	TRBJ1-6	TGTGCCTGGAGTGGGGGACAGCGCTATAATTCACCCCTCCACTTT	CAWSGGQRYNSPLHF
many	TRBD2	TRBV20-1	TRBJ2-3	TGCAGTGCTGGCGATCGACTAGCGGGGACAGATACGCAGTATTTT	CSAGDRLAGTDTQYF
many	.	TRBV7-9	TRBJ1-2	TGTGCCAGCAGCGATCAGTCGAGGTCACACTATGGCTACACCTTC	CASSDQSRSHYGYTF
many	.	TRBV11-3	TRBJ2-1	TGTGCCAGCAGCTCCCGAAGGGGGAATGAGCAGTTCTTC	CASSSRRGNEQFF
many	.	TRBV2	TRBJ2-3	TGTGCCAGCATCTTGGCGCACCCTTCGACAGATACGCAGTATTTT	CASILAHPSTDTQYF
many	.	TRBV19	TRBJ1-2	TGTGCCAGTTCCGGCTTAGGTCTAAACTATGGCTACACCTTC	CASSGLGLNYGYTF
many	TRBD1	TRBV10-1	TRBJ1-3	TGCGCCAGCAGACTGACAGGGAACTCTGGAAACACCATATATTTT	CASRLTGNSGNTIYF
.	TRBD1	TRBV20-1	TRBJ1-5	TGCAGTGCTCGTAACCCTGACAGGGCTTGGCAGCCCCAGCATTTT	CSARNPDRAWQPQHF
many	.	TRBV27	TRBJ2-5	TGTGCCAGCAGTTTACGGAGTTGGGGGGCGCAGGAGACCCAGTACTTC	CASSLRSWGAQETQYF
many	TRBD2	TRBV20-1	TRBJ2-1	TGCAGTGCTTACGCCGGGACTAGCGGGATAGATGAGCAGTTCTTC	CSAYAGTSGIDEQFF
.	.	TRBV3-1	TRBJ2-5	TGTGCCAGCAGTCAGTCACTCATCCAAGAGACCCAGTACTTC	CASSQSLIQETQYF
.	.	TRBV2	TRBJ1-1	TGTGCCAGCACACTGAGGGCAGGGTTGGTGTCTGAAGCTTTCTTT	CASTLRAGLVSEAFF
many	.	TRBV10-2	TRBJ2-7	TGCGCCAGCAGTGACCGGGGGGACAACTCCTACGAGCAGTACTTC	CASSDRGDNSYEQYF
many	.	TRBV24-1	TRBJ1-2	TGTGCCACCAGTGAAGGAGCAGTGTATGGCTACACCTTC	CATSEGAVYGYTF
.	TRBD1	TRBV9	TRBJ2-4	TGTGCCAGCAGCTCCGGGACAGGGTGGAACATTCAGTACTTC	CASSSGTGWNIQYF
many	TRBD2	TRBV20-1	TRBJ2-7	TGCAGTGCTAGAGACGACAGCGGGAGCGCCTACGAGCAGTACTTC	CSARDDSGSAYEQYF
many	.	TRBV19	TRBJ1-3	TGTGCCAGTAGTATGACAGCCAACTCTGGAAACACCATATATTTT	CASSMTANSGNTIYF
many	.	TRBV7-3	TRBJ2-5	TGTGCCAGCAGCTTCACCGGGTCCCAAGGGACCCAGTACTTC	CASSFTGSQGTQYF
many	TRBD1	TRBV7-8	TRBJ1-5	TGTGCCAGCAGCTGGGCCGGGACAGTCAGTCAGCCCCAGCATTTT	CASSWAGTVSQPQHF
many	.	TRBV7-7	TRBJ2-1	TGTGCTAGCAGCGCACAGGGTCATGAGCAGTTCTTC	CASSAQGHEQFF
many	.	TRBV5-1	TRBJ1-2	TGCGCCAGCAGCTTGGACAGGGTTCCTTTCCCCACCTTC	CASSLDRVPFPTF
.	.	TRBV29-1	TRBJ1-1	TGCAGCGTGAGATTGGGGGACACTGAAGCTTTCTTT	CSVRLGDTEAFF
many	.	TRBV7-9	TRBJ1-3	TGTGCCAGCACCTTAAAAGGGCTCAGCTCTGGAAACACCATATATTTT	CASTLKGLSSGNTIYF
many	TRBD1	TRBV5-1	TRBJ2-3	TGCGCCAGCAGCTTGGGGACAGGGCTGACAGATACGCAGTATTTT	CASSLGTGLTDTQYF
few	TRBD2	TRBV27	TRBJ2-2	TGTGCCAGCAGCCTCAGCGTTGCGGGAGGATTCACCGGGGAGCTGTTTTTT	CASSLSVAGGFTGELFF
many	.	TRBV5-6	TRBJ1-2	TGTGCCAGCAGCTTGGAATTTACGGGGGACTACTTC	CASSLEFTGDYF